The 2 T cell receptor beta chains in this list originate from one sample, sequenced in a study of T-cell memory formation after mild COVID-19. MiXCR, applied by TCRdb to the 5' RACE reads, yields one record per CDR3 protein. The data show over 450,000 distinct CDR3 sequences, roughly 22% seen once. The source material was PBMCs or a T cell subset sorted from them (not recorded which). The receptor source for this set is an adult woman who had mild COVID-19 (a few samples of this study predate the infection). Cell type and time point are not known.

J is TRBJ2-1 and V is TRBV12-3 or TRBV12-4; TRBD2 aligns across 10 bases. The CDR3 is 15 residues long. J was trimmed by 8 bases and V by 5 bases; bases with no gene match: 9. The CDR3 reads CASSRLAGRRDEQFF. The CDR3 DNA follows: TGTGCCAGCAGTAGACTAGCGGGCCGCAGGGATGAGCAGTTCTTC.

As DNA, the CDR3 is TGTGCCAGCAGTCCGGGACAGGGCATCGGAGAGACCCAGTACTTC. Its translation is CASSPGQGIGETQYF. V usage is TRBV12-3 or TRBV12-4 and J usage is TRBJ2-5; 9 bases fit TRBD1. V lost 5 bases, J lost 4 bases, and 8 bases stayed unmatched. This CDR3 is 15 amino acids long.